This T cell receptor beta chain originates from a study of breast tumors, draining lymph nodes, adjacent tissues. The lymph nodes were axillary draining lymph nodes from breast cancer patients. This CDR3 is built from 17 residues. CDR1 and CDR2 from the germline V gene are MNHEY and SVGEGT. The ends lost 5 bases at V and 3 bases at J; junction bases unmatched: 15. At least ten counts were recorded for this clonotype. TCRdb used MiXCR to reprocess the multiplex PCR reads, holding one entry per CDR3 protein. The table lists about 80,000 distinct CDR3 sequences, under 25% of them singletons, with around 2.4% in the top ten.

What was sequenced was axillary lymph node tissue. V usage is TRBV6-2 or TRBV6-3 and J usage is TRBJ2-7; 8 bases line up with TRBD1. The source is a female donor with breast cancer. Some clones in this sample may be carry-over from other donors' samples. CDR3 loop: CASSRPLYRGEGYEQYF. The CDR3 nucleotides are TGTGCCAGCAGTCGCCCTCTTTACAGGGGGGAAGGCTACGAGCAGTACTTC.